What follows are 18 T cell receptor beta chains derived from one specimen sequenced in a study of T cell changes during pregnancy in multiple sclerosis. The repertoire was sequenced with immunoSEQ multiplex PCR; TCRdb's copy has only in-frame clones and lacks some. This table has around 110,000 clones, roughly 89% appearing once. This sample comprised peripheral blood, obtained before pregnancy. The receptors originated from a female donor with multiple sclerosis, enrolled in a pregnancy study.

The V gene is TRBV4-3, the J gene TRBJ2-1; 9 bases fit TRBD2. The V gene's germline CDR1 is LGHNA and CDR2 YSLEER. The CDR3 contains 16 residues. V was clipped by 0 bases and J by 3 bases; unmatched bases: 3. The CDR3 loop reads CASSQEAGGGYNEQFF. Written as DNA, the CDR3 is TGCGCCAGCAGCCAAGAAGCGGGGGGAGGCTACAATGAGCAGTTCTTC.

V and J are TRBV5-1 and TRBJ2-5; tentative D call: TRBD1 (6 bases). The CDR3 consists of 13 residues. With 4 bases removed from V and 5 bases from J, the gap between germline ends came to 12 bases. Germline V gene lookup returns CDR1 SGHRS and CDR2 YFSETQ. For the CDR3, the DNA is TGCGCCAGCAGCCCACAGGGAAGCGAGACCCAGTACTTC. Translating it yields CASSPQGSETQYF.

This chain's CDR3 is CAISYGQAMNTGELFF. The CDR3 region has the DNA TGTGCCATCAGCTACGGACAGGCGATGAACACCGGGGAGCTGTTTTTT. V gene TRBV10-3 combines with J gene TRBJ2-2, with 7 bases fitting TRBD1. CDR3 size: 16 residues. Trimming cost V 6 bases and J 1 base; bases outside gene matches: 8. Germline-derived CDR1 and CDR2 are ENHRY and SYGVKD.

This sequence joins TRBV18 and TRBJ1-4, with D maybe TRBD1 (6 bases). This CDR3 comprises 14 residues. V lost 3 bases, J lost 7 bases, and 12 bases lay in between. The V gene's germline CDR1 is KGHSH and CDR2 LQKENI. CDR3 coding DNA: TGTGCCAGCTCACCCAGCCAGGGGAGTGAAAAACTGTTTTTT. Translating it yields CASSPSQGSEKLFF. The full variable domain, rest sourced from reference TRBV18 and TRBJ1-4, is NAGVMQNPRHLVRRRGQEARLRCSPMKGHSHVYWYRQLPEEGLKFMVYLQKENIIDESGMPKERFSAEFPKEGPSILRIQQVVRGDSAAYFCASSPSQGSEKLFFGSGTQLSVL.

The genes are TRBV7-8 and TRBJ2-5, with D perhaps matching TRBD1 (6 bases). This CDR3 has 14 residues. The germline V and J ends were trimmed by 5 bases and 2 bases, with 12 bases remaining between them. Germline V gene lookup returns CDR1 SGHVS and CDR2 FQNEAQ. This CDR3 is CASSIEGGQETQYF. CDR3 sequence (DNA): TGTGCCAGCAGCATAGAAGGGGGACAAGAGACCCAGTACTTC.

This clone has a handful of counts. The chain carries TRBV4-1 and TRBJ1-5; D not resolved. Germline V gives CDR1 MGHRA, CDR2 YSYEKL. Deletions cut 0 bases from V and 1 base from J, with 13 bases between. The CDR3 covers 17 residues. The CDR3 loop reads CASSQDRRGRSNQPQHF. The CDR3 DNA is TGCGCCAGCAGCCAAGATCGTCGGGGTAGGAGCAATCAGCCCCAGCATTTT.

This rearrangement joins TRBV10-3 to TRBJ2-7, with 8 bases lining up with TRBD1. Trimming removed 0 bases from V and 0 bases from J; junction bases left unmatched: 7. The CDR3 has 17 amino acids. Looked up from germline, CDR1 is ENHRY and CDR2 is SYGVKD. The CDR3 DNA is TGTGCCATCAGTGAGTCTATCAGGGGGCCGAGCTCCTACGAGCAGTACTTC. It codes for CAISESIRGPSSYEQYF.

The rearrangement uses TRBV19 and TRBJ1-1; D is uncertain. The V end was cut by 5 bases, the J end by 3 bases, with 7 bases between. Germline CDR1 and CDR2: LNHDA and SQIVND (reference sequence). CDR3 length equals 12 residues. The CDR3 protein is CASSPRDTEAFF. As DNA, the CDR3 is TGTGCCAGTAGTCCCCGGGACACTGAAGCTTTCTTT.

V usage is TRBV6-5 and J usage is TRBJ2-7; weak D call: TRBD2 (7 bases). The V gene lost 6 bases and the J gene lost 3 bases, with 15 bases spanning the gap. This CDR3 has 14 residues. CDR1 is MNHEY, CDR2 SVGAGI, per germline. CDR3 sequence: CASSPWGGGYEQYF. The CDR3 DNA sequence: TGTGCCAGCAGCCCCTGGGGGGGCGGCTACGAGCAGTACTTC.

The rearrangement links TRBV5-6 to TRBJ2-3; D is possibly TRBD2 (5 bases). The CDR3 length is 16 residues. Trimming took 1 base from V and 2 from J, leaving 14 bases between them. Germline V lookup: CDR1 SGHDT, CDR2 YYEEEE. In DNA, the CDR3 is TGTGCCAGCAGCTTGATTCGGGAACGGCACACAGATACGCAGTATTTT. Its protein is CASSLIRERHTDTQYF.

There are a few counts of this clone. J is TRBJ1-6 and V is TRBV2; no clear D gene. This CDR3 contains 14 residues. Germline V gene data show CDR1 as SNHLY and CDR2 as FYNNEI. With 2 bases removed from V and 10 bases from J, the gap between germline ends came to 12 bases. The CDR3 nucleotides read TGTGCCAGCAGTGAAACCAATGAGGGCTCACCCCTCCACTTT. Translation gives CASSETNEGSPLHF.

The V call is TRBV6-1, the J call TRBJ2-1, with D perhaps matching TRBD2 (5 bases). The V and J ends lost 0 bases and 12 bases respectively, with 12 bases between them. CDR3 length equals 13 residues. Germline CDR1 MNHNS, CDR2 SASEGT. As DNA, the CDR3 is TGTGCCAGCAGTGAAGCGCGGGCTGACCCGCAGTTCTTC. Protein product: CASSEARADPQFF.

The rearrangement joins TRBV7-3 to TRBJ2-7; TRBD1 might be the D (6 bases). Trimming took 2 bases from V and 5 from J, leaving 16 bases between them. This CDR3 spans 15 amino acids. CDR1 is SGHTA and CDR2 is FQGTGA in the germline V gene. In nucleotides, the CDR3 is TGTGCCAGCAGCTTAGATGGGGGCACCAGGAACGAGCAGTACTTC. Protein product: CASSLDGGTRNEQYF.

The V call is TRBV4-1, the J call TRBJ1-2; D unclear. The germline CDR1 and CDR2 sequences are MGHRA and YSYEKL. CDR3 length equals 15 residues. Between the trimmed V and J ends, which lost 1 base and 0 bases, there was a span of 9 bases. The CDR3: CASSQGLVSNYGYTF. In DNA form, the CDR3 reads TGCGCCAGCAGCCAAGGATTAGTCTCTAACTATGGCTACACCTTC.

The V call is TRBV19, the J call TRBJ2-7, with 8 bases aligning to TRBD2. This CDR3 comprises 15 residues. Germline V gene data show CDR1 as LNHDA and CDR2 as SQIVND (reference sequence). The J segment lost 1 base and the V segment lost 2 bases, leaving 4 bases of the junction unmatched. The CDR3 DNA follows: TGTGCCAGTAGTATACTAGCGGGCCGGTCCTACGAGCAGTACTTC. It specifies CASSILAGRSYEQYF. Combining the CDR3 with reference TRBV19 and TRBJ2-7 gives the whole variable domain DGGITQSPKYLFRKEGQNVTLSCEQNLNHDAMYWYRQDPGQGLRLIYYSQIVNDFQKGDIAEGYSVSREKKESFPLTVTSAQKNPTAFYLCASSILAGRSYEQYFGPGTRLTVT.

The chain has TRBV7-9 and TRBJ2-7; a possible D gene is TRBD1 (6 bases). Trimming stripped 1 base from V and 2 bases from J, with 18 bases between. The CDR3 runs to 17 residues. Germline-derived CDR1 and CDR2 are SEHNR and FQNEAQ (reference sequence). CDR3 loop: CASSLEGTGTSTYEQYF. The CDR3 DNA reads TGTGCCAGCAGCTTAGAGGGCACCGGGACAAGCACCTACGAGCAGTACTTC. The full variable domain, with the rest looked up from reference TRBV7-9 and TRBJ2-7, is DTGVSQNPRHKITKRGQNVTFRCDPISEHNRLYWYRQTLGQGPEFLTYFQNEAQLEKSRLLSDRFSAERPKGSFSTLEIQRTEQGDSAMYLCASSLEGTGTSTYEQYFGPGTRLTVT.

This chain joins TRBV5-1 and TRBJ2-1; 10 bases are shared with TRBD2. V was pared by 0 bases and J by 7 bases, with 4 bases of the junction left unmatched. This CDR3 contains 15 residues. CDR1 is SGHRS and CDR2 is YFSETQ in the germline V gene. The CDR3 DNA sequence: TGCGCCAGCAGCTTGGAAGCTAGCGGGAGTAATGAGCAGTTCTTC. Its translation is CASSLEASGSNEQFF.

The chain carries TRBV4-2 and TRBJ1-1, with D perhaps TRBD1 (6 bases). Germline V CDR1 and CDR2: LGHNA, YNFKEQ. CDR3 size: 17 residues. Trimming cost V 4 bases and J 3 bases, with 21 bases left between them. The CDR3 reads CASSPGGTAPYYTEAFF. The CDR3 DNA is TGTGCCAGCAGCCCGGGGGGCACAGCACCTTATTACACTGAAGCTTTCTTT.